The 3 T cell receptor beta chains reported below all come from one sample, sequenced in a study of blood T cell repertoires in COVID-19. This table comes from immunoSEQ multiplex PCR, and its TCRdb copy is limited to in-frame clones, with some not included. The repertoire consists of around 170,000 clones, with approximately 90% occurring once and the leading ten covering about a quarter. The source material was peripheral blood. All receptors derive from a man in his fifties or sixties with acute or convalescent COVID-19.

The table lists this clone with a count of one. The chain links TRBV5-4 to TRBJ2-7, with 8 bases aligning to TRBD1. Germline CDR1 and CDR2: SGHNT and YYREEE (reference sequence). The J segment lost 6 bases and the V segment lost 1 base, leaving 6 bases of the junction unmatched. The CDR3 is 14 residues long. In nucleotides, the CDR3 is TGTGCCAGCAGCTTGTCCCAGGGGGCCATCGAGCAGTACTTC. As protein: CASSLSQGAIEQYF.

The rearrangement links TRBV9 to TRBJ1-6; possibly TRBD1 for D (6 bases). V lost 4 bases and J 14 bases, leaving 19 bases between the germline ends. CDR3 length equals 14 residues. Germline V gene data show CDR1 as SGDLS and CDR2 as YYNGEE. CDR3 DNA sequence: TGTGCCAGCAGCCCACAGGGAGAGGCCCTGGCCCTCCACTTT. It encodes CASSPQGEALALHF.

The CDR3, as DNA: TGTGCCAGCAGTTCCCGACATAACATGAACACTGAAGCTTTCTTT. It is translated as CASSSRHNMNTEAFF. The V and J genes are TRBV6-5 and TRBJ1-1; D remains ambiguous. CDR3 length equals 15 residues. Germline values: CDR1 MNHEY, CDR2 SVGAGI. Trimming took off 4 bases at V and 0 bases at J, with 12 bases between the two ends.